This T cell receptor beta chain was identified in a study of blood T cell repertoires in COVID-19. Study as a whole: Whether acute or convalescent, the COVID-19 samples came from the United States, Italy and Spain.

V lost 0 bases to trimming and J lost 2 bases, with 5 bases between them. Germline V lookup: CDR1 SGHRS, CDR2 YFSETQ. The CDR3 contains 13 residues. Profiling relied on immunoSEQ multiplex PCR, and the TCRdb table lists in-frame clones only, not all of them. The repertoire consists of about 60,000 clones, with about nine tenths occurring once and the leading ten covering around 8.3%. This chain links TRBV5-1 with TRBJ1-2; D remains unclear. The clonotype was recovered from a human donor with active COVID-19. The donor label of this sample is uncertain. The sequenced sample consisted of peripheral blood. The CDR3 spells CASSLGQNYGYTF. The CDR3 DNA reads as TGCGCCAGCAGCTTGGGCCAGAACTATGGCTACACCTTC.